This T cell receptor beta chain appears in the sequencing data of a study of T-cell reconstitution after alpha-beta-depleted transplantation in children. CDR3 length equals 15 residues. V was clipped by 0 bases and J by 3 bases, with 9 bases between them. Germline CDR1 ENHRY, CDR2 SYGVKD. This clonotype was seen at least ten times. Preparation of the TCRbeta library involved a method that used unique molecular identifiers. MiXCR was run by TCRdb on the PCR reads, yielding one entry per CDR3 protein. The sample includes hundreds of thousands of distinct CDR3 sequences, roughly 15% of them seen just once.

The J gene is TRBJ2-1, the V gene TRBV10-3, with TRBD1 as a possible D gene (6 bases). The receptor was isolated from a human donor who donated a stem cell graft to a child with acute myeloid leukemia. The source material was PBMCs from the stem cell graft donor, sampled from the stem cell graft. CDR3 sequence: CAISESQGYYNEQFF. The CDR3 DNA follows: TGTGCCATCAGTGAGTCTCAGGGGTACTACAATGAGCAGTTCTTC.